This entry lists 19 T cell receptor beta chains sequenced from one sample in a study of T-cell memory formation after mild COVID-19. TCRdb re-derived calls from the 5' RACE reads in MiXCR, one entry per CDR3 protein. The sample carries approximately 480,000 distinct CDR3 sequences, 15% to 20% recorded once. Sequencing input: PBMCs or a T cell subset sorted from them (not recorded which). Source of these receptors: an adult woman who had mild COVID-19 (a few samples of this study predate the infection). Cell type and time point are not known.

This clonotype was seen a few times. The V and J genes are TRBV18 and TRBJ1-4; 7 bases agree with TRBD1. Germline loops: CDR1 KGHSH, CDR2 LQKENI. This CDR3 is 17 amino acids long. Unmatched junction bases numbered 5, after V lost 1 base and J lost 0 bases. The CDR3 DNA sequence: TGTGCCAGCTCACCACAGGGGGCGGTTGCAACTAATGAAAAACTGTTTTTT. Protein product: CASSPQGAVATNEKLFF.

The rearrangement links TRBV5-1 to TRBJ2-1; either TRBD1 or TRBD2 may supply D (5 bases each). The CDR3 consists of 14 residues. Germline V lookup: CDR1 SGHRS, CDR2 YFSETQ. Trimming pared 7 bases from V and 3 bases from J, leaving 14 bases between. CDR3 amino acids: CASRDPNDYNEQFF. CDR3 bases: TGCGCCAGCCGGGACCCTAATGACTACAATGAGCAGTTCTTC.

The table lists this clonotype with a few counts. The chain recombines TRBV5-1 with TRBJ1-5, with 12 bases aligning to TRBD1. Germline trimming cut 4 bases from V and 4 bases from J; bases unmatched to any gene: 3. The CDR3 sequence is 15 residues long. From germline, CDR1 is SGHRS and CDR2 YFSETQ. The CDR3 bases are TGCGCCAGCAGCACGGGACAGGGGGCGAATCAGCCCCAGCATTTT. This gives the protein CASSTGQGANQPQHF.

The chain links TRBV11-2 to TRBJ1-3; 8 nucleotides match TRBD1. Germline V CDR1 and CDR2: SGHAT, FQNNGV. The CDR3 covers 15 residues. The V and J ends lost 5 bases and 6 bases, in that order; junction bases with no gene match: 9. This chain's CDR3 is CASSSGQGVINTIYF. The CDR3 DNA is TGTGCCAGCAGCAGCGGACAGGGAGTTATAAACACCATATATTTT. Filled out from reference TRBV11-2 and TRBJ1-3, the complete variable domain reads EAGVAQSPRYKIIEKRQSVAFWCNPISGHATLYWYQQILGQGPKLLIQFQNNGVVDDSQLPKDRFSAERLKGVDSTLKIQPAKLEDSAVYLCASSSGQGVINTIYFGEGSWLTVV.

This rearrangement joins TRBV24-1 to TRBJ1-1; the D gene is possibly TRBD1 (6 bases). CDR1 is KGHDR, CDR2 SFDVKD, per germline. The V and J ends lost 3 bases and 4 bases respectively, with 17 bases between them. The CDR3 extends over 16 amino acids. Written as DNA, the CDR3 is TGTGCCACCAGTGATACCCAATCAGACAGGCCCACTGAAGCTTTCTTT. Its translation is CATSDTQSDRPTEAFF.

This clonotype was picked up many times. The chain recombines TRBV25-1 with TRBJ2-7, with 15 bases fitting TRBD2. The CDR3 covers 16 residues. With V trimmed by 6 bases and J by 6 bases, 9 bases remained unmatched. CDR1 is MGHDK and CDR2 is SYGVNS in the germline V gene. The CDR3 is CASRAYGLAGGLEQYF. Here the CDR3 DNA reads TGTGCCAGCAGGGCATATGGACTAGCGGGAGGGCTCGAGCAGTACTTC.

The V call is TRBV30, the J call TRBJ2-3; TRBD1 aligns across 8 bases. J gave up 1 base and V 5 bases, and 5 bases lay outside the gene matches. Germline CDR1 and CDR2: GTSNPN and SVGIG (reference sequence). The CDR3 is 14 amino acids. The CDR3 reads CAWEPGQGTDTQYF. The CDR3 bases are TGTGCCTGGGAGCCGGGACAGGGCACAGATACGCAGTATTTT.

The chain has TRBV5-1 and TRBJ1-1; TRBD1 might be the D (6 bases). Trimming took off 5 bases at V and 6 bases at J, with 23 bases between the two ends. CDR3 length equals 16 residues. Germline V lookup: CDR1 SGHRS, CDR2 YFSETQ. For the CDR3, the DNA is TGCGCCAGCAGTGGGGACACGGGGGCGGGTGGCTCTGAAGCTTTCTTT. Its translation is CASSGDTGAGGSEAFF.

Ten or more counts support this clonotype. This chain connects TRBV7-7 to TRBJ2-1; D gene ambiguous. Germline V lookup: CDR1 SSHAT, CDR2 FNYEAQ (reference sequence). The CDR3 is 14 amino acids. Trimming stripped 5 bases from V and 5 bases from J, with 13 bases between. CDR3 DNA sequence: TGTGCCAGCAGCCCGTATGGAAGAAACAATGAGCAGTTCTTC. Translated: CASSPYGRNNEQFF.

This clonotype was recorded a few times. The genes are TRBV6-5 and TRBJ2-5; TRBD2 is a possible D gene (6 bases). The length of the CDR3 is 14 residues. From germline, CDR1 is MNHEY and CDR2 SVGAGI. V was clipped by 6 bases and J by 5 bases, with 16 bases between them. The CDR3 spells CASRLPGLGETQYF. In DNA, the CDR3 is TGTGCCAGCAGACTACCGGGACTGGGGGAGACCCAGTACTTC.

Within the sample, this clonotype is medium-sized (0.01 to 0.1%). The rearrangement uses TRBV5-1 and TRBJ2-1; 8 bases match TRBD1. The CDR3 loop spans 16 amino acids. Losses at the gene ends were 1 base for V and 3 bases for J; bases not matched to a gene: 6. CDR1 and CDR2 from the germline V gene are SGHRS and YFSETQ. The CDR3 protein is CASSLLTGGLYNEQFF. CDR3 in DNA: TGCGCCAGCAGCTTGCTTACAGGGGGGCTCTACAATGAGCAGTTCTTC.

This clonotype was recorded a few times. J is TRBJ2-1 and V is TRBV30, with 15 bases fitting TRBD2. This CDR3 region has 17 residues. The germline V gene encodes CDR1 GTSNPN and CDR2 SVGIG (reference sequence). V was pared by 3 bases and J by 6 bases, with 9 bases of the junction left unmatched. DNA of the CDR3: TGTGCCTGGAGACCCGGGGGACTAGCGGGAGGAGTCAATGAGCAGTTCTTC. Protein: CAWRPGGLAGGVNEQFF.

This clonotype has only a few counts. The CDR3 nucleotides are TGTGCCAGCAGCTTATTGGGGGTTGAAGCTTTCTTT. As protein: CASSLLGVEAFF. V is TRBV7-2 and J is TRBJ1-1; D perhaps matches TRBD1 (5 bases). CDR1 and CDR2 (germline): SGHTA, FQGNSA. The CDR3 has 12 residues. V dropped 2 bases and J dropped 7 bases, with 8 bases sitting between them.

The rearrangement links TRBV5-1 to TRBJ2-7; D remains unclear. Germline V gene data show CDR1 as SGHRS and CDR2 as YFSETQ. With 7 bases removed from V and 1 base from J, the gap between germline ends came to 18 bases. The CDR3 contains 15 residues. In DNA, the CDR3 is TGCGCCAGCGGCGGTCTAGGTCAAGGATCCTACGAGCAGTACTTC. Its protein product is CASGGLGQGSYEQYF.

A few counts support this clonotype. In DNA form, the CDR3 reads TGTGCCAGCAGTTACCCCTTCAGCACCTCGTCCTACGAGCAGTACTTC. Its protein product is CASSYPFSTSSYEQYF. V gene TRBV6-2 or TRBV6-3 combines with J gene TRBJ2-7, with no clear D. The CDR3 runs to 16 residues. Trimming took off 2 bases at V and 1 base at J, with 15 bases between the two ends. Germline V gene data show CDR1 as MNHEY and CDR2 as SVGEGT.

This clonotype was counted only a few times. V usage is TRBV6-5 and J usage is TRBJ2-1; 7 bases align to TRBD1. The J segment lost 4 bases and the V segment lost 3 bases, leaving 3 bases of the junction unmatched. CDR3 length equals 14 residues. Germline values: CDR1 MNHEY, CDR2 SVGAGI. The CDR3, as DNA: TGTGCCAGCAGTTATAGGGACAGATACAATGAGCAGTTCTTC. Translated: CASSYRDRYNEQFF.

The chain carries TRBV11-3 and TRBJ2-3, with TRBD1 as a possible D gene (6 bases). CDR1 is SGHNT, CDR2 YENEEA, per germline. The CDR3 is 15 residues long. V dropped 5 bases and J dropped 2 bases, with 14 bases sitting between them. This CDR3 reads CASSTRTASTDTQYF. CDR3 in DNA: TGTGCCAGCAGCACCCGGACAGCTTCCACAGATACGCAGTATTTT.

CDR3 sequence reads: CASSVHQNTGELFF. Written as DNA, the CDR3 is TGTGCCAGCAGTGTGCACCAGAACACCGGGGAGCTGTTTTTT. The chain joins TRBV6-5 to TRBJ2-2; D unclear. Germline-derived CDR1 and CDR2 are MNHEY and SVGAGI. This CDR3 has 14 amino acids. V lost 5 bases to trimming and J lost 1 base, with 8 bases between them.

At least ten counts were recorded for this clonotype. This chain links TRBV13 with TRBJ2-7; 7 positions match TRBD1. Germline V lookup: CDR1 PRHDT, CDR2 FYEKMQ (reference sequence). The V gene end was trimmed by 3 bases and the J gene end by 1 base; junction bases not matched to a gene: 21. There are 20 residues in the CDR3. In nucleotides, the CDR3 is TGTGCCAGCAGCTTCCAGGTCTTGTCGTCGACAGGGAATCCTTCCTACGAGCAGTACTTC. Translating it yields CASSFQVLSSTGNPSYEQYF.